Presented here are 32 T cell receptor beta chains from one specimen sequenced in a study of blood T cell repertoires in COVID-19. Method: immunoSEQ multiplex PCR; TCRdb's copy keeps in-frame clones and lacks some. The sample carries about 110,000 clones, about 88% recorded once. The sequencing sample was made of peripheral blood. These receptors were obtained from a human donor in a cohort sampled during active COVID-19.

The genes are TRBV3-1 (or the pseudogene TRBV3-2) and TRBJ2-1; D call uncertain. The germline V gene encodes CDR1 LGHDT and CDR2 YNNKEL (reference sequence). CDR3 size: 11 residues. Trimming shortened V by 4 bases and J by 4 bases, and 2 bases separated the two germline ends. CDR3 region: CASSLYNEQFF. Here the CDR3 DNA reads TGTGCCAGCAGCCTATACAATGAGCAGTTCTTC.

The chain recombines TRBV21-1 with TRBJ1-2. TRBV21-1 is annotated as a pseudogene. The CDR3 consists of 16 residues. CDR3 sequence: CASSKDAGRRGNGYTF. In DNA, the CDR3 is TGTGCCAGCAGCAAAGATGCGGGCAGGCGGGGAAATGGCTACACCTTC.

The gene calls are TRBV28 and TRBJ1-3; D call uncertain. CDR3 length equals 13 residues. Per the germline V gene, CDR1 is MDHEN and CDR2 is SYDVKM. V was trimmed by 5 bases and J by 4 bases, leaving 9 bases between them. Here the CDR3 reads CASSQSGGNTIYF. CDR3 bases: TGTGCCAGCAGTCAAAGCGGCGGAAACACCATATATTTT.

DNA for the CDR3: TGTGCCAGTGGGGAGACAGGCCTCTCTAATTCACCCCTCCACTTT. Protein product: CASGETGLSNSPLHF. The V gene is TRBV19, the J gene TRBJ1-6, with D maybe TRBD1 (6 bases). Germline V CDR1 and CDR2: LNHDA, SQIVND (reference sequence). The V end was cut by 8 bases, the J end by 6 bases, with 17 bases between. The CDR3 runs to 15 residues.

The chain has TRBV6-1 and TRBJ1-3; a possible D gene is TRBD1 (6 bases). From germline, CDR1 is MNHNS and CDR2 SASEGT. Trimming left V 0 bases short and J 0 bases short, with 15 bases between. The length of the CDR3 is 18 residues. DNA of the CDR3: TGTGCCAGCAGTGAAGCGTTGTTTTGGGGGCTCTCTGGAAACACCATATATTTT. Amino acids: CASSEALFWGLSGNTIYF.

This chain links TRBV5-1 with TRBJ2-3, with a possible D match to TRBD2 (6 bases). Trimming took off 4 bases at V and 2 bases at J, with 20 bases between the two ends. Germline V gene sequence: CDR1 SGHRS, CDR2 YFSETQ. The length of the CDR3 is 17 residues. The CDR3 reads CASSPNGGRPSTDTQYF. The CDR3 DNA reads as TGCGCCAGCAGCCCAAACGGGGGTCGACCATCCACAGATACGCAGTATTTT.

This rearrangement joins TRBV28 to TRBJ1-5; unclear D gene. CDR1 is MDHEN, CDR2 SYDVKM, per germline. The CDR3 runs 14 residues. The V end lost 5 bases, the J end lost 0 bases, and 8 bases lay between the germline ends. The chain's CDR3 is CASSPDYSNQPQHF. The CDR3 bases are TGTGCCAGCAGTCCGGACTATAGCAATCAGCCCCAGCATTTT.

On this clone: The same CDR3 can be traced to other DNA sequences in this sample. This chain joins TRBV9 and TRBJ2-3; D uncertain. Germline-derived CDR1 and CDR2 are SGDLS and YYNGEE. The CDR3 totals 15 residues. Trimming left V 2 bases short and J 0 bases short, with 10 bases between. This chain's CDR3 is CASSVQSSSTDTQYF. The CDR3 nucleotides read TGTGCCAGCAGCGTCCAGTCCTCTAGCACAGATACGCAGTATTTT.

The rearrangement joins TRBV28 to TRBJ1-5; no clear D. CDR3 length: 11 amino acids. Germline CDR1 MDHEN, CDR2 SYDVKM. Trimming took 7 bases from V and 5 from J, leaving 6 bases between them. CDR3 region: CASTSDQPQHF. Written as DNA, the CDR3 is TGTGCCAGCACCTCGGATCAGCCCCAGCATTTT. Together with reference TRBV28 and TRBJ1-5, the CDR3 gives the full variable domain: DVKVTQSSRYLVKRTGEKVFLECVQDMDHENMFWYRQDPGLGLRLIYFSYDVKMKEKGDIPEGYSVSREKKERFSLILESASTNQTSMYLCASTSDQPQHFGDGTRLSIL.

This chain connects TRBV10-3 to TRBJ2-1, with a weak D call TRBD2 (6 bases). The V end lost 4 bases, the J end lost 12 bases, and 22 bases lay between the germline ends. The length of the CDR3 is 15 residues. Per the germline V gene, CDR1 is ENHRY and CDR2 is SYGVKD. The CDR3 loop reads CAISVDGGDNLGQFF. The CDR3, as DNA: TGTGCCATCAGTGTCGACGGGGGAGACAACCTCGGGCAGTTCTTC.

The rearrangement joins TRBV7-8 to TRBJ2-5; tentatively, D is TRBD2 (6 bases). The V end was cut by 5 bases, the J end by 2 bases, with 21 bases between. Germline CDR1 reads SGHVS; CDR2 reads FQNEAQ. There are 17 residues in the CDR3. The CDR3 is CASSPRDLRAQQETQYF. The CDR3 DNA is TGTGCCAGCAGCCCGCGGGACCTTCGAGCCCAACAAGAGACCCAGTACTTC.

V is TRBV19 and J is TRBJ1-2, with D tentatively TRBD1 (5 bases). Germline CDR1 reads LNHDA; CDR2 reads SQIVND (reference sequence). This CDR3 has 16 residues. The V end was cut by 0 bases, the J end by 5 bases, with 16 bases between. CDR3 DNA: TGTGCCAGTAGTATAGAAGACAGACCGATCTCATATGGCTACACCTTC. Translating it yields CASSIEDRPISYGYTF.

Here the CDR3 reads CASSPAPIPQGSTDTQYF. The CDR3 DNA reads TGTGCCAGCTCACCAGCGCCAATCCCCCAGGGGAGCACAGATACGCAGTATTTT. The chain joins TRBV18 to TRBJ2-3, with D tentatively TRBD1 (6 bases). The germline V and J ends were trimmed by 2 bases and 0 bases, with 18 bases remaining between them. Germline lookup yields CDR1 KGHSH and CDR2 LQKENI. This CDR3 region has 18 residues.

This chain uses TRBV18 with TRBJ2-3; D remains unclear. Trimming took off 5 bases at V and 2 bases at J, with 14 bases between the two ends. Germline CDR1 and CDR2: KGHSH and LQKENI. The CDR3 has 15 residues. The CDR3 loop reads CASSRLRTATDTQYF. The CDR3 region has the DNA TGTGCCAGCTCAAGACTCCGAACTGCCACAGATACGCAGTATTTT. The full variable domain, its missing parts supplied by reference TRBV18 and TRBJ2-3, is NAGVMQNPRHLVRRRGQEARLRCSPMKGHSHVYWYRQLPEEGLKFMVYLQKENIIDESGMPKERFSAEFPKEGPSILRIQQVVRGDSAAYFCASSRLRTATDTQYFGPGTRLTVL.

The chain is built from TRBV19 and TRBJ2-1, with 15 bases matching TRBD2. CDR1 and CDR2 (germline): LNHDA, SQIVND (reference sequence). V lost 4 bases and J lost 7; bases outside the gene matches: 8. The CDR3 is made up of 17 amino acids. The CDR3 loop reads CASSTNPGTSGRNEQFF. In DNA form, the CDR3 reads TGTGCCAGTAGTACAAATCCCGGGACTAGCGGGAGGAATGAGCAGTTCTTC.

This clone appeared once. This chain uses TRBV3-1 (or the pseudogene TRBV3-2) with TRBJ2-4, with D unresolved. There are 13 residues in the CDR3. Per the germline V gene, CDR1 is LGHDT and CDR2 is YNNKEL (reference sequence). The germline V and J ends were trimmed by 4 bases and 6 bases, with 10 bases remaining between them. DNA for the CDR3: TGTGCCAGCAGCCTTCGCGAGGTAAACATTCAGTACTTC. Translation gives CASSLREVNIQYF.

There are a few counts of this clone. This chain joins TRBV18 and TRBJ1-6; possible D gene TRBD1, 5 bases. The CDR3 is 14 residues long. Per the germline V gene, CDR1 is KGHSH and CDR2 is LQKENI. V was pared by 4 bases and J by 7 bases, with 11 bases between. The CDR3 sequence: CASSHERGNSPLHF. The CDR3 DNA sequence: TGTGCCAGCTCACACGAAAGGGGCAATTCACCCCTCCACTTT.

This chain links TRBV25-1 with TRBJ2-1, with 9 bases lining up with TRBD2. Looked up from germline, CDR1 is MGHDK and CDR2 is SYGVNS. The V and J ends lost 2 bases and 7 bases, in that order; junction bases with no gene match: 6. The CDR3 length is 15 residues. As DNA, the CDR3 is TGTGCCAGCAGTGAACAGGGCGGGAGGGGGAATGAGCAGTTCTTC. It is translated as CASSEQGGRGNEQFF.

The chain has TRBV19 and TRBJ2-7, with 7 positions matching TRBD1. CDR1 is LNHDA, CDR2 SQIVND, per germline (reference sequence). This CDR3 spans 10 amino acids. The trim removed 9 bases at V and 6 bases at J, leaving 2 bases unmatched. CDR3: CARTGSEQYF. In DNA, the CDR3 is TGTGCCAGGACAGGGTCCGAGCAGTACTTC.

The rearrangement uses TRBV6-5 and TRBJ1-6; TRBD1 matches at 7 bases. V trimming: 6 bases; J trimming: 8 bases; junction bases outside the gene matches: 7. The length of the CDR3 is 14 residues. Germline CDR1 and CDR2: MNHEY and SVGAGI. CDR3 sequence reads: CASRATGLYSPLHF. CDR3 nucleotides: TGTGCCAGCAGAGCGACAGGGCTATATTCACCCCTCCACTTT.

This chain joins TRBV4-2 and TRBJ2-3, with 7 nucleotides matching TRBD2. Looked up from germline, CDR1 is LGHNA and CDR2 is YNFKEQ. V trimming: 1 base; J trimming: 2 bases; junction bases outside the gene matches: 6. The CDR3 consists of 16 residues. CDR3 region: CASSQGGSGVTDTQYF. The DNA for the CDR3 is TGTGCCAGCAGCCAAGGTGGCAGCGGGGTCACAGATACGCAGTATTTT.

This chain joins TRBV19 and TRBJ2-1; D is possibly TRBD2 (6 bases). V shed 3 bases and J shed 13 bases, with 19 bases lying between them. This CDR3 is built from 14 residues. Germline lookup yields CDR1 LNHDA and CDR2 SQIVND (reference sequence). In DNA form, the CDR3 reads TGTGCCAGTAGTATTGGTAGCGGAGTGAACGACCAGTTCTTC. The encoded protein is CASSIGSGVNDQFF.

V and J are TRBV28 and TRBJ2-1, with 7 bases that match TRBD2. CDR1 MDHEN and CDR2 SYDVKM come from the germline V gene. The CDR3 contains 15 residues. Unmatched junction bases numbered 7, after V lost 2 bases and J lost 6 bases. Here the CDR3 reads CASSLKQGTTNEQFF. Here the CDR3 DNA reads TGTGCCAGCAGTTTAAAGCAAGGGACTACCAATGAGCAGTTCTTC. The entire variable domain, with the rest obtained from reference TRBV28 and TRBJ2-1, is as follows: DVKVTQSSRYLVKRTGEKVFLECVQDMDHENMFWYRQDPGLGLRLIYFSYDVKMKEKGDIPEGYSVSREKKERFSLILESASTNQTSMYLCASSLKQGTTNEQFFGPGTRLTVL.

The rearrangement uses TRBV4-3 and TRBJ1-1; 8 bases map to TRBD1. From germline, CDR1 is LGHNA and CDR2 YSLEER. CDR3 length equals 15 residues. The J segment lost 7 bases and the V segment lost 0 bases, leaving 7 bases of the junction unmatched. Written as DNA, the CDR3 is TGCGCCAGCAGCCAAGACTTTCCTGGACAGGGTGAAGCTTTCTTT. It encodes CASSQDFPGQGEAFF.

This clone was picked up a small number of times. The rearrangement links TRBV20-1 to TRBJ2-7; a possible D gene is TRBD1 (5 bases). The V and J ends lost 3 bases and 2 bases respectively, with 14 bases between them. This CDR3 region has 14 residues. From germline, CDR1 is DFQATT and CDR2 SNEGSKA (reference sequence). In DNA, the CDR3 is TGCAGTGCTAGTCTCTCAGGGAAACCCTACGAGCAGTACTTC. The encoded protein is CSASLSGKPYEQYF.

This rearrangement joins TRBV12-3 or TRBV12-4 to TRBJ1-2; tentatively, D is TRBD1 (5 bases). Trimming cost V 6 bases and J 2 bases, with 10 bases left between them. The CDR3 is 13 residues long. CDR3 region: CASRVQDNYGYTF. The DNA for the CDR3 is TGTGCCAGCAGAGTACAGGACAACTATGGCTACACCTTC.

The chain couples TRBV7-2 to TRBJ1-1; 7 bases line up with TRBD1. Germline CDR1 reads SGHTA; CDR2 reads FQGNSA. This CDR3 contains 15 residues. V lost 5 bases and J lost 1; bases outside the gene matches: 7. CDR3 protein: CASSETGSRNTEAFF. CDR3 DNA sequence: TGTGCCAGCAGCGAGACAGGGTCACGGAACACTGAAGCTTTCTTT.

This clone was seen once. The chain carries TRBV7-8 and TRBJ1-5, with TRBD1 matching over 9 bases. The CDR3 has 16 amino acids. Trimming took 1 base from V and 7 from J; bases not matched to a gene: 8. Germline loops: CDR1 SGHVS, CDR2 FQNEAQ. CDR3 residues: CASSLGTGTGHQPQHF. The DNA for the CDR3 is TGTGCCAGCAGCTTAGGGACCGGGACAGGGCACCAGCCCCAGCATTTT.

The J gene is TRBJ1-1, the V gene TRBV4-3; D unclear. Germline V lookup: CDR1 LGHNA, CDR2 YSLEER. The CDR3 extends over 16 amino acids. The V end lost 3 bases, the J end lost 8 bases, and 22 bases lay between the germline ends. The CDR3 DNA is TGCGCCAGCAGCCAGCCCCTCTCATCCGCCCCGAGCGAAGCTTTCTTT. Its protein product is CASSQPLSSAPSEAFF.

This chain links TRBV7-2 with TRBJ2-3; the match to TRBD2 covers 8 bases. The CDR3 loop spans 17 amino acids. CDR1 is SGHTA, CDR2 FQGNSA, per germline. V shed 1 base and J 3 bases; nucleotides not matched to a gene: 9. CDR3 sequence (DNA): TGTGCCAGCAGCTTAGTCGGGGGGGCCTTTCAAACAGATACGCAGTATTTT. Protein product: CASSLVGGAFQTDTQYF.

In this sample, this clone turned up once. The CDR3 DNA is TGTGCCAGCAGCCAAGATTCGAGCGGGGGCTTAAGGTTGCGGTATTTT. Translation: CASSQDSSGGLRLRYF. V is TRBV3-1 (or the pseudogene TRBV3-2) and J is TRBJ2-3, with 8 bases matching TRBD2. The V gene end was trimmed by 0 bases and the J gene end by 14 bases; junction bases not matched to a gene: 16. CDR3 length: 16 residues. The germline CDR1 and CDR2 sequences are LGHDT and YNNKEL (reference sequence).

The genes are TRBV18 and TRBJ2-3; D might be TRBD2 (6 bases). Trimming pared 6 bases from V and 8 bases from J, leaving 27 bases between. Per the germline V gene, CDR1 is KGHSH and CDR2 is LQKENI. The CDR3 has 17 residues. This chain's CDR3 is CASSAPNTGTERGTQYF. Written as DNA, the CDR3 is TGTGCCAGCTCGGCCCCGAATACCGGGACTGAACGGGGTACGCAGTATTTT.